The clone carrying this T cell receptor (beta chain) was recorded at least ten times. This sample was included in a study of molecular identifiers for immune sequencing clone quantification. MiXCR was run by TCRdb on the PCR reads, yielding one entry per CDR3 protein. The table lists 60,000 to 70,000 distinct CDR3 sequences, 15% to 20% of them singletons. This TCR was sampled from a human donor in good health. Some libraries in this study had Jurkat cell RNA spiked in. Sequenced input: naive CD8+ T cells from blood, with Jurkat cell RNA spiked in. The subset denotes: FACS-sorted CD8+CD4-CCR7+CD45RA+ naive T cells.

The CDR3 here is CASSSGVKTGNTIYF. In DNA, the CDR3 is TGTGCCAGCAGCTCCGGGGTAAAGACTGGAAACACCATATATTTT. V usage is TRBV5-6 and J usage is TRBJ1-3, with D unclear. Trimming took 3 bases from V and 2 from J, leaving 12 bases between them. The CDR3 length is 15 residues. The V gene's germline CDR1 is SGHDT and CDR2 YYEEEE.